The entry below gives a single T cell receptor (beta chain) sequence along with its context. As yet, its antigen is unknown. Primers used in a second PCR of about 7 to 12 cycles were a sample-barcoded 5' primer and a J-beta primer mix. TCRdb fed the 5' RACE reads into MiXCR, producing one record per CDR3 protein. The table lists roughly 1,300,000 distinct CDR3 sequences, around 59% of them singletons, with roughly 7% in the top ten. Per-sample yields of isolated PBMCs were at least 6 million. The sample originates from a study of blood T cells in healthy people across ages. Points from the study as a whole: Estimates drawn from one million T cells were deemed to understate diversity.

This sequence was found in a man aged 18 to 30 in good health. Specimen: blood.

The CDR3 DNA is TGTGCCAGCAGCCTGACTAGGGGTTTGATTTTGGGCAATGAGCAGTTCTTC. Protein: CASSLTRGLILGNEQFF. The chain carries TRBV6-1 and TRBJ2-1; weak D call: TRBD2 (6 bases). Deletions cut 6 bases from V and 6 bases from J, with 24 bases between. This CDR3 has 17 amino acids. Germline V gives CDR1 MNHNS, CDR2 SASEGT.